The T cell receptor (beta chain) under discussion was sequenced for a study of cytomegalovirus exposure and HLA in healthy donors. The CDR3 is 14 amino acids. V lost 8 bases, J lost 0 bases, and 14 bases lay in between. From germline, CDR1 is MNHNS and CDR2 SASEGT. Remarks on this clone: Its specificity is unknown.

Broader study findings: A later analysis showed TCR association rates differing by HLA locus, peaking at DRB1 and lowest at HLA-C. Presence/absence analyses assumed roughly uniform sequencing depth across donors.

The study ran its PCR with 60 Vbeta and 13 Jbeta primers. TCRdb keeps only in-frame clones here, not all; method: immunoSEQ multiplex PCR. The data show roughly 100,000 clones, under 85% seen once. The receptor was isolated from a man in his forties in good health and CMV-seronegative. V gene TRBV6-1 combines with J gene TRBJ2-7, with unresolved D. The specimen sequenced was PBMCs. The CDR3 protein is CASCLAASSYEQYF. The CDR3 nucleotides are TGTGCCAGCTGTTTGGCGGCGAGCTCCTACGAGCAGTACTTC.